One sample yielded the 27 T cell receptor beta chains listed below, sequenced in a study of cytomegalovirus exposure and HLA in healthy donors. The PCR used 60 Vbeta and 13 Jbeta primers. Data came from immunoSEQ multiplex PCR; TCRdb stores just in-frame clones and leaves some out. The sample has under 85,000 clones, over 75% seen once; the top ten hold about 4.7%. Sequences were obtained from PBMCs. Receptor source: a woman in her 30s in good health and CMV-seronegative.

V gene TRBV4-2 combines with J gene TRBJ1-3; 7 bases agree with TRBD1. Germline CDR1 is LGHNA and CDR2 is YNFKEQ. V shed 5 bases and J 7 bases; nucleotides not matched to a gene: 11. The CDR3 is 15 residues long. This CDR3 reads CASSEETGSRNTIYF. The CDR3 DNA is TGTGCCAGCAGCGAGGAGACAGGGTCCCGGAACACCATATATTTT.

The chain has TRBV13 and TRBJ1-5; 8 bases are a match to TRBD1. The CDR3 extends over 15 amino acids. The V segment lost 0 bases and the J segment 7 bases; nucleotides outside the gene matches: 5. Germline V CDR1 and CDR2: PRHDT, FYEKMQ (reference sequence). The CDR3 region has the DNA TGTGCCAGCAGCTTAGGACAGGGGGGGTTACAGCCCCAGCATTTT. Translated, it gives CASSLGQGGLQPQHF. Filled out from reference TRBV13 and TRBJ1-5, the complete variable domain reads AAGVIQSPRHLIKEKRETATLKCYPIPRHDTVYWYQQGPGQDPQFLISFYEKMQSDKGSIPDRFSAQQFSDYHSELNMSSLELGDSALYFCASSLGQGGLQPQHFGDGTRLSIL.

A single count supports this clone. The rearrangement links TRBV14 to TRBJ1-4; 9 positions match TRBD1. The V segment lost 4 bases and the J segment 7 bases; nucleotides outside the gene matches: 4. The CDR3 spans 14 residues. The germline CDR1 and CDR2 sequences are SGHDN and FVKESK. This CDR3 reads CASSPRTGAEKLFF. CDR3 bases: TGTGCCAGCAGCCCCAGGACAGGGGCTGAAAAACTGTTTTTT.

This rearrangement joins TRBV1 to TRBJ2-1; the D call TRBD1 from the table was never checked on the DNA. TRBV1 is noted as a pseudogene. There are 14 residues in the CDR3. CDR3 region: CTTPSAGLSNEQFF. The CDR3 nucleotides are TGCACCACCCCGTCGGCAGGTCTGAGCAATGAGCAGTTCTTC.

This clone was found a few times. CDR3 in DNA: TGCGCCAGCAGCCAAGATCCTGACAGGACTGAAGCTTTCTTT. Translating it yields CASSQDPDRTEAFF. The chain employs TRBV4-1 and TRBJ1-1; TRBD1 is a possible D gene (6 bases). This CDR3 has 14 amino acids. CDR1 is MGHRA and CDR2 is YSYEKL in the germline V gene. V gave up 0 bases and J gave up 5 bases, with 10 bases separating them.

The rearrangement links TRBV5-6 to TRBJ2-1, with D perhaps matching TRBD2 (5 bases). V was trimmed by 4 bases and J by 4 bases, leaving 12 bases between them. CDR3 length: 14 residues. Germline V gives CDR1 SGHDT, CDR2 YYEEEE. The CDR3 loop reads CASSRTGSYNEQFF. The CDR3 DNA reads TGTGCCAGCAGCCGTACGGGATCATACAATGAGCAGTTCTTC.

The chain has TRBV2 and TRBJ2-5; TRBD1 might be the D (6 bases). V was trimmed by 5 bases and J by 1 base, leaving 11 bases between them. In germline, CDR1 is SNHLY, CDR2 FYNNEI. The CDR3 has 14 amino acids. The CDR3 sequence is CASSPGQPQETQYF. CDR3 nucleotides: TGTGCCAGCAGTCCCGGACAGCCCCAAGAGACCCAGTACTTC.

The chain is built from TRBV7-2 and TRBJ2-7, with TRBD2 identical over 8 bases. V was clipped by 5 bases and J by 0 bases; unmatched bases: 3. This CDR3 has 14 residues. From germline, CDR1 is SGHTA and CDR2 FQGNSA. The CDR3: CASSPSGPSYEQYF. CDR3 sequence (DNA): TGTGCCAGCAGCCCTAGCGGGCCCTCCTACGAGCAGTACTTC.

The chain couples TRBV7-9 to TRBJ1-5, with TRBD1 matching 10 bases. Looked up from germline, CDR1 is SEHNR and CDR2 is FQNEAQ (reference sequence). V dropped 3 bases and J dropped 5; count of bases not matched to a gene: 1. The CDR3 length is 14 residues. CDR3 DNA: TGTGCCAGCAGCTTGACAGGGGGCGATCAGCCCCAGCATTTT. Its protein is CASSLTGGDQPQHF.

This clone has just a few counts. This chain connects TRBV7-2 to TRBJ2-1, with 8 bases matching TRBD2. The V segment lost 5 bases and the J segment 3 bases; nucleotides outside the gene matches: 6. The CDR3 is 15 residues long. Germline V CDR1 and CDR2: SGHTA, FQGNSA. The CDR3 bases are TGTGCCAGCAGCCCGTATAGCGGGGACTACAATGAGCAGTTCTTC. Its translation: CASSPYSGDYNEQFF.

For the CDR3, the DNA is TGTGCCAGCAGCTTAATTCGGGGGATCATTTACAATGAGCAGTTCTTC. Its protein product is CASSLIRGIIYNEQFF. This sequence joins TRBV7-8 and TRBJ2-1, with D possibly TRBD2 on 6 matching bases. Germline CDR1 SGHVS, CDR2 FQNEAQ. CDR3 length: 16 amino acids. V lost 2 bases, J lost 4 bases, and 15 bases lay in between.

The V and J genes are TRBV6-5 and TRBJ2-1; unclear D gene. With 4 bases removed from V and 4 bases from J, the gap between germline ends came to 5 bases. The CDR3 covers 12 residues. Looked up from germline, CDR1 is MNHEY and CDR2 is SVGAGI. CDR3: CASSFPYNEQFF. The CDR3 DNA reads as TGTGCCAGCAGTTTTCCGTACAATGAGCAGTTCTTC.

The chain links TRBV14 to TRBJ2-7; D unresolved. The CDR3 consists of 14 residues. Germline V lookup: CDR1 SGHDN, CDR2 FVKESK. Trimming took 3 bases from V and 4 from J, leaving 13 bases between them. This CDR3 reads CASSHRNRSYEQYF. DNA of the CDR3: TGTGCCAGCAGCCACCGTAACAGATCTTACGAGCAGTACTTC.

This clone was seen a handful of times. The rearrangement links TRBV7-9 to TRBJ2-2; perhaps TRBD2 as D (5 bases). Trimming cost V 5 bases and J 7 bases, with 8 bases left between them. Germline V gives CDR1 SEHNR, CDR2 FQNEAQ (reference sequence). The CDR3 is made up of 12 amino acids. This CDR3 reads CASSAGVGELFF. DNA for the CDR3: TGTGCCAGCAGCGCCGGGGTCGGGGAGCTGTTTTTT.

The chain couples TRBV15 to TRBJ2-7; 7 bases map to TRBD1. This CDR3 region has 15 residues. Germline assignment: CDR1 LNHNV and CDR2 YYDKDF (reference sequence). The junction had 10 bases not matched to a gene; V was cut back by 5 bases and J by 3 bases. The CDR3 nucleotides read TGTGCCACCAGCGGGTCGGCAGGGGGAGTCTACGAGCAGTACTTC. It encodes CATSGSAGGVYEQYF.

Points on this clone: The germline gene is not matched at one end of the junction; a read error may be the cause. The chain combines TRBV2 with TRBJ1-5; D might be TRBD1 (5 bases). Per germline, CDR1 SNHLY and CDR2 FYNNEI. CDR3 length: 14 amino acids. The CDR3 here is CASSVGRGNQPQHF. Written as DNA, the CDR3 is TGTGCCAGTAGTGTGGGGCGGGGTAATCAGCCCCAGCATTTT.

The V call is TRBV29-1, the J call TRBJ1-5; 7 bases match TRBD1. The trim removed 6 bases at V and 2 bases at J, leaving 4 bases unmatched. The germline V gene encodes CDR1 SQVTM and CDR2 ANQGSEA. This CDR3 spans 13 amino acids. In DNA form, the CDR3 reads TGCAGCGTGTCCACAGGGGGCAATCAGCCCCAGCATTTT. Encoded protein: CSVSTGGNQPQHF.

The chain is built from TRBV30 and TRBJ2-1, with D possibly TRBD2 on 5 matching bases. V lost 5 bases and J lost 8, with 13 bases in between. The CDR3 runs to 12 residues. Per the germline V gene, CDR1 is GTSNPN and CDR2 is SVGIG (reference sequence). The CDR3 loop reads CAWRGIWDEQFF. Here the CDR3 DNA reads TGTGCCTGGCGGGGTATCTGGGATGAGCAGTTCTTC. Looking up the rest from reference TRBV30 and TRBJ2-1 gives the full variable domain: SQTIHQWPATLVQPVGSPLSLECTVEGTSNPNLYWYRQAAGRGLQLLFYSVGIGQISSEVPQNLSASRPQDRQFILSSKKLLLSDSGFYLCAWRGIWDEQFFGPGTRLTVL.

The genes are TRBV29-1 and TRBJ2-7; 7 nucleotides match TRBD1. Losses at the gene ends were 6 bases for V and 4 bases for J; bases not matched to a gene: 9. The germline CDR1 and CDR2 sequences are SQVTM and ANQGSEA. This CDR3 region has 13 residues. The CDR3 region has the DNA TGCAGCGTCGAGGCGGACAGGTCGTACGAGCAGTACTTC. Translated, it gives CSVEADRSYEQYF.

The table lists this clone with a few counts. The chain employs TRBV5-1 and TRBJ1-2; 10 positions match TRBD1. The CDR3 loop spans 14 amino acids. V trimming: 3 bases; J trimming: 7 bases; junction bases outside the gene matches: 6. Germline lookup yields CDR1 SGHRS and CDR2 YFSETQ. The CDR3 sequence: CASSSGQGYLGYTF. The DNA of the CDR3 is TGCGCCAGCAGCTCGGGACAGGGGTATCTTGGCTACACCTTC.

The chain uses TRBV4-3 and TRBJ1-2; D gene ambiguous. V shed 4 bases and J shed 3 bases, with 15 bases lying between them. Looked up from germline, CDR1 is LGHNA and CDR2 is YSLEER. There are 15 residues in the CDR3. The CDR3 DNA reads TGCGCCAGCAGCCCCCGGCCGGGAATGGACTATGGCTACACCTTC. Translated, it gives CASSPRPGMDYGYTF.

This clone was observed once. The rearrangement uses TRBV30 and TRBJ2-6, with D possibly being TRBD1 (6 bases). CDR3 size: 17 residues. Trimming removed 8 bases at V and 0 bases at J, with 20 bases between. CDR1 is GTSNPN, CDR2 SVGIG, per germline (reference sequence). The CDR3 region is CAQNRDTGSSGANVLTF. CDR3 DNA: TGTGCCCAGAACCGGGACACCGGAAGCTCTGGGGCCAACGTCCTGACTTTC.

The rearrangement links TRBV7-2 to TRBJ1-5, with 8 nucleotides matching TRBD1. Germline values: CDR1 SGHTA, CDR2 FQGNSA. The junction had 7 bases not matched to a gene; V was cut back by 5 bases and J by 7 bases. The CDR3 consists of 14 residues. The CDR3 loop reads CASSPGGASQPQHF. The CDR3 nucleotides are TGTGCCAGCAGCCCAGGGGGCGCGAGCCAGCCCCAGCATTTT.

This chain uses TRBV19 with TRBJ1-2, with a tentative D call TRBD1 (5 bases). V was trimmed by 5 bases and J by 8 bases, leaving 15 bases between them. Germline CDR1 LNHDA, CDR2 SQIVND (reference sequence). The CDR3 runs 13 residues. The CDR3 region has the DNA TGTGCCAGTAGTTCTTCAGGGCTTCTAGGCTACACCTTC. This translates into CASSSSGLLGYTF.

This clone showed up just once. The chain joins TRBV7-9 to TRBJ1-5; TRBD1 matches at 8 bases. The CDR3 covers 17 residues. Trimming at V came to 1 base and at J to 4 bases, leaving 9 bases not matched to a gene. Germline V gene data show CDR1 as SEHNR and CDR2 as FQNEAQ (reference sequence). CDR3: CASSLVQPGQVNQPQHF. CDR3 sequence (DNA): TGTGCCAGCAGCTTAGTACAACCGGGACAGGTTAATCAGCCCCAGCATTTT.

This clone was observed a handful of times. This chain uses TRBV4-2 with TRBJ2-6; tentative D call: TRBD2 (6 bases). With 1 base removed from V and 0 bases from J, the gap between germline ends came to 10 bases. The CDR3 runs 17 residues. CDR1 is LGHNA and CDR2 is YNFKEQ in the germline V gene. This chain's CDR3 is CASSQGDSSSGANVLTF. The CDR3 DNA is TGTGCCAGCAGCCAAGGGGACTCCAGCTCTGGGGCCAACGTCCTGACTTTC.

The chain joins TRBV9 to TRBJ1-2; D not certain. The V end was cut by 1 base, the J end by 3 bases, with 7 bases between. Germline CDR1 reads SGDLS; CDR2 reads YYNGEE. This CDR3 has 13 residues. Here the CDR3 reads CASSVSLDYGYTF. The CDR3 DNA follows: TGTGCCAGCAGCGTAAGCCTGGACTATGGCTACACCTTC.